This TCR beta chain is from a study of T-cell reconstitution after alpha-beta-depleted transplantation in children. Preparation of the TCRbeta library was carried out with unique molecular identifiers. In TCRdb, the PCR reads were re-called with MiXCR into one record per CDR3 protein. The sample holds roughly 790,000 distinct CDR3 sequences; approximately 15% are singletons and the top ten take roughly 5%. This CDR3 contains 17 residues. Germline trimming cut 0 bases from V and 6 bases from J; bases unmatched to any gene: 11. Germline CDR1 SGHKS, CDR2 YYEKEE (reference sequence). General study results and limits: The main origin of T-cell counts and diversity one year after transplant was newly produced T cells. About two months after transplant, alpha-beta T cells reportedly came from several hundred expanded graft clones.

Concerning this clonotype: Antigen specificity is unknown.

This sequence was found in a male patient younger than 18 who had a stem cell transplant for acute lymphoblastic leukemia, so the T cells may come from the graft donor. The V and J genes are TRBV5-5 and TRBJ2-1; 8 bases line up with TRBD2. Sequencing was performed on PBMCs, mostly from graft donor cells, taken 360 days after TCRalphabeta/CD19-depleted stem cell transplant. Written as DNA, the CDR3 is TGTGCCAGCAGCTTGGTAACTAGCGGACCACAAGTCAATGAGCAGTTCTTC. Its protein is CASSLVTSGPQVNEQFF.